The T cell receptor (beta chain) under discussion was sequenced for a study of graft-versus-host responses after intestinal transplantation (dated by TCRdb to the early 2020s). Background on the whole study: Recipients received multivisceral, liver-intestinal, or isolated intestinal transplants. Every recipient was given anti-thymocyte globulin induction, followed by around three years of maintenance tacrolimus and steroids. After intestinal transplantation, graft-versus-host and host-versus-graft alloreactive T cell clones were followed in the graft, circulation and bone marrow using bulk TCR-beta CDR3 sequencing. To identify alloreactive clones, pre-transplant mixed lymphocyte reaction products were sequenced and then compared with unstimulated pre-transplant donor and recipient T cells. Of the roughly 25 intestinal transplant recipients enrolled in the cohort, one of whom was a retransplant, a few patients without pretransplant specimens were excluded. A peak of at least 4% donor T cells among recipient peripheral blood mononuclear cells was the definition used for donor T cell macrochimerism. Rather than going through the commercial service, samples from three later patients were sequenced in-house on an Illumina MiSeq and processed with MiXCR.

Blood samples were collected up to 4 times in the first month after transplant and then at least monthly when available. General study outcomes and caveats: GvH clones were detected in recipient bone marrow, and some appeared earlier in ileal mucosa or blood, consistent with an intestinal mucosal origin. Peak levels of circulating GvH clones were associated with declines in HvG clones early after transplant. The conclusions were limited by the relatively low number and heterogeneity of the intestinal transplant patients. Patients with donor T cell macrochimerism had high GvH to HvG T cell clonal ratios in their allografts.

This clone was detected a few times. Its binding antigen is unknown. No base-level quality is on record; no much larger clone is a single base apart. As encoded in the germline V gene (reference sequence), CDR1 is MNHEY while CDR2 is SMNVEV. Including the terminal cysteine and phenylalanine, the CDR3 comprises 13 residues. The entry retains the CDR3 DNA only, 39 bases that are in frame from base 1. Trimmed from V: 5 bases; trimmed from J: 8 bases; junction bases lacking a gene match: 7. The method was the immunoSEQ multiplex PCR assay. Adaptive Biotechnologies carried out high-throughput TCR-beta CDR3 sequencing of genomic DNA for most patients. The original methods were these. TCR sequencing data were retrieved from Adaptive's ImmunoSEQ software for about 17 patients, whereas a few other patients were processed with MiXCR and VDJtools. Because the origin of CDR3 nucleotide sequences shared between donor and recipient could not be assigned, those sequences were removed. Alloreactive clones required at least 2-fold expansion over unstimulated cells and minimum CFSE-low frequency of 0.002% (template counts) or 0.001% (read counts). Mappable clones were those detected in sequenced pre-transplant spleen, lymph node, or MLR CFSE-low populations of the donor or recipient. The cumulative frequency of alloreactive clones was calculated as a percentage of all sequences, weighted by copy number. TCRdb re-hosts the immuneACCESS table, in-frame sequences only. Its copies lack some clones; in the studies checked, an unresolved V gene accounts for under half of them, and the cause for the rest is not known. Clone size and V and J calls were adopted from that table, with D and trimming inferred from the DNA. A total of some 26,000 clones appear in this sample, less than 95% of them only once. The ten largest clonotypes hold approximately 0.56% of the sample.

The input for sequencing was PBMCs, taken 156 days after intestinal transplant. The receptor was isolated from a human patient who received an intestinal transplant, so some T cells may come from the graft donor. The chain links TRBV27 with TRBJ1-2, with TRBD1 matching 8 junction bases. The CDR3 reads as follows: CASSPTGEWGYTF. The DNA sequence follows: TGTGCCAGCAGTCCGACAGGGGAGTGGGGCTACACCTTC.